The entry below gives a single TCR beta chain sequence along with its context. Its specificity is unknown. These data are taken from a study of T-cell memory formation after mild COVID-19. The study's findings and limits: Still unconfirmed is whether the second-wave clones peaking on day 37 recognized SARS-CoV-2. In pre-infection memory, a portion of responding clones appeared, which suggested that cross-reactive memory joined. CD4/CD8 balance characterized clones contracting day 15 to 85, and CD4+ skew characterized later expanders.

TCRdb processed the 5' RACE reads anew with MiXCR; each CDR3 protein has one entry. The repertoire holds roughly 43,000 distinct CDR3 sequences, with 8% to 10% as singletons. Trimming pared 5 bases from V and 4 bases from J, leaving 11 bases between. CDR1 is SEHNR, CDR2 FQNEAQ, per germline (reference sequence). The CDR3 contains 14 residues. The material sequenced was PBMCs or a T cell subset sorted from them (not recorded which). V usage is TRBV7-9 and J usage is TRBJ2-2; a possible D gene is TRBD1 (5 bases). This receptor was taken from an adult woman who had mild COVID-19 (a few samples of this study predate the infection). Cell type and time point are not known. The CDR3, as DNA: TGTGCCAGCAGCCCTTTCCAGGGCACCGGGGAGCTGTTTTTT. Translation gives CASSPFQGTGELFF.